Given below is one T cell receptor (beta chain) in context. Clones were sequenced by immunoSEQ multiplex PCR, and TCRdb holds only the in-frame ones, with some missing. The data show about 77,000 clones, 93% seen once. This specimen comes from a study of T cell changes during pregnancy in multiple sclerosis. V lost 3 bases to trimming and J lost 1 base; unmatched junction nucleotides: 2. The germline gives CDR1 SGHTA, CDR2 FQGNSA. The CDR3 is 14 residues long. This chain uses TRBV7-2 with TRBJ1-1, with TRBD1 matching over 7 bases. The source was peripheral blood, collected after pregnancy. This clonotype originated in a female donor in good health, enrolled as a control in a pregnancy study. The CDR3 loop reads CASSFGTANTEAFF. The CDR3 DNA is TGTGCCAGCAGCTTCGGGACAGCGAACACTGAAGCTTTCTTT.